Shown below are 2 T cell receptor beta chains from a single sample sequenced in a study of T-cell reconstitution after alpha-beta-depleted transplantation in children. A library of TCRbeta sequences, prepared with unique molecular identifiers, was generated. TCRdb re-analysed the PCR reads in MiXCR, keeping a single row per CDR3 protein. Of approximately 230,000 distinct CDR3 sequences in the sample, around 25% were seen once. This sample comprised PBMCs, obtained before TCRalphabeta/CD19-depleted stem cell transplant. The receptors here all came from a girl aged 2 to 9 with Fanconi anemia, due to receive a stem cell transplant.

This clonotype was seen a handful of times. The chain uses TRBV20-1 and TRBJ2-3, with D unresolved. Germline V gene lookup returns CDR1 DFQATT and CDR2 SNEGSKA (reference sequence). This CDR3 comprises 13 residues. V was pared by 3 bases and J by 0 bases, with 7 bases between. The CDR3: CSASPSSTDTQYF. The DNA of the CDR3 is TGCAGTGCTAGCCCGTCTAGCACAGATACGCAGTATTTT.

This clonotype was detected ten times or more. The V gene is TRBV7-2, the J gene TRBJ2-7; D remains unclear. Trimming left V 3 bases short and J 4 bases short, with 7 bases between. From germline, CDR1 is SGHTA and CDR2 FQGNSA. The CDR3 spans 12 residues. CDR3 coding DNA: TGTGCCAGCAGCTTCCAGGAATACGAGCAGTACTTC. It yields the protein CASSFQEYEQYF. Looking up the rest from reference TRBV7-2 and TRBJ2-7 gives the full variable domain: GAGVSQSPSNKVTEKGKDVELRCDPISGHTALYWYRQSLGQGLEFLIYFQGNSAPDKSGLPSDRFSAERTGGSVSTLTIQRTQQEDSAVYLCASSFQEYEQYFGPGTRLTVT.